The 19 T cell receptor beta chains below come from one sample, sequenced in a study of blood T cell repertoires in COVID-19 (dated by TCRdb to 2019 to 2021). The library was made by the immunoSEQ multiplex PCR assay. The immuneACCESS repertoire file appears here via TCRdb, limited to in-frame rearrangements. These files lack a portion of the clones; in checked studies, under half of the deficit traces to unresolved V genes, and the cause of the others is not known. Here the sample has about 370,000 clones; 80% to 90% occur a single time. Jointly, the top ten make up about 3% of the sample. Sequencing was done on a sample of peripheral blood. The receptor set was obtained from a woman in her thirties with COVID-19, enrolled during active disease.

This chain joins TRBV25-1 and TRBJ2-1; possibly TRBD2 for D (5 bases). Germline assignment: CDR1 MGHDK and CDR2 SYGVNS. The CDR3 length is 13 residues. V lost 2 bases and J lost 10, with 12 bases in between. The CDR3 is CASSEPAPGEQFF. The CDR3 nucleotides read TGTGCCAGCAGTGAACCCGCCCCGGGGGAGCAGTTCTTC.

The chain's CDR3 is CASSQGGGRRFRDTQYF. The CDR3, as DNA: TGTGCCAGCAGCCAAGGTGGCGGGAGAAGGTTTAGGGATACGCAGTATTTT. The chain combines TRBV14 with TRBJ2-3; 7 nucleotides match TRBD2. Per germline, CDR1 SGHDN and CDR2 FVKESK. The CDR3 is 17 amino acids. V was pared by 1 base and J by 6 bases, with 13 bases of the junction left unmatched.

This clone was observed once. The V gene is TRBV9, the J gene TRBJ2-7; 11 nucleotides match TRBD2. V trimming: 4 bases; J trimming: 0 bases; junction bases outside the gene matches: 9. There are 17 residues in the CDR3. Germline assignment: CDR1 SGDLS and CDR2 YYNGEE. The CDR3 DNA reads as TGTGCCAGCAGCCCTCGGACTAGCGGGTTCCTCTCCTACGAGCAGTACGTC. Protein: CASSPRTSGFLSYEQYV.

This sequence joins TRBV28 and TRBJ1-2, with no clear D. Germline V gene lookup returns CDR1 MDHEN and CDR2 SYDVKM. V lost 6 bases and J lost 3, with 11 bases in between. This CDR3 spans 13 amino acids. The CDR3 nucleotides read TGTGCCAGCAGGGACGGAGGGTACTATGGCTACACCTTC. Translated, it gives CASRDGGYYGYTF.

V gene TRBV10-2 combines with J gene TRBJ2-5, with 8 bases aligning to TRBD1. Germline V gives CDR1 WSHSY, CDR2 SAAADI. The V and J ends lost 6 bases and 3 bases, in that order; junction bases with no gene match: 9. This CDR3 region has 15 residues. The CDR3: CASRDRVILKETQYF. Written as DNA, the CDR3 is TGCGCCAGCAGGGACAGGGTGATTCTAAAAGAGACCCAGTACTTC.

The chain carries TRBV6-2 or TRBV6-3 and TRBJ2-5; TRBD1 is a possible D gene (5 bases). The V gene lost 2 bases and the J gene lost 2 bases, with 12 bases spanning the gap. The germline gives CDR1 MNHEY, CDR2 SVGEGT. The CDR3 spans 15 residues. CDR3 region: CASSYPQDSQETQYF. The CDR3 DNA is TGTGCCAGCAGTTACCCGCAAGACAGTCAAGAGACCCAGTACTTC.

The V call is TRBV6-2 or TRBV6-3, the J call TRBJ1-1; TRBD1 agrees at 9 bases. V lost 4 bases, J lost 5 bases, and 5 bases stayed unmatched. The CDR3 totals 14 residues. Germline V gene lookup returns CDR1 MNHEY and CDR2 SVGEGT. CDR3 bases: TGTGCCAGCAGTTCCGACAGGGGGTGGACTGAAGCTTTCTTT. This gives the protein CASSSDRGWTEAFF.

The chain carries TRBV29-1 and TRBJ2-7; 8 positions match TRBD2. The CDR3 runs 15 residues. After removal of 1 base from V and 0 bases from J, the junction contained 5 bases not matched to a gene. The germline V gene has CDR1 SQVTM and CDR2 ANQGSEA. The CDR3 loop is CSVEGGLGASYEQYF. CDR3 DNA sequence: TGCAGCGTTGAAGGGGGACTAGGGGCCTCCTACGAGCAGTACTTC.

The V and J genes are TRBV6-5 and TRBJ1-3; no firm D call. CDR1 MNHEY and CDR2 SVGAGI come from the germline V gene. The CDR3 has 13 residues. The ends were cut back, 1 base at V and 4 bases at J, with 5 bases in the middle. CDR3 amino acids: CASSYWAGNTIYF. The CDR3 DNA is TGTGCCAGCAGTTACTGGGCAGGAAACACCATATATTTT.

The chain has TRBV4-1 and TRBJ1-5; perhaps TRBD1 as D (5 bases). Trimming pared 4 bases from V and 4 bases from J, leaving 8 bases between. This CDR3 spans 13 amino acids. Germline assignment: CDR1 MGHRA and CDR2 YSYEKL. Written as DNA, the CDR3 is TGCGCCAGCAGCCCACAGGAGAATCAGCCCCAGCATTTT. Translated: CASSPQENQPQHF.

V usage is TRBV6-4 and J usage is TRBJ2-3; D is perhaps TRBD1 (6 bases). The length of the CDR3 is 15 residues. Trimming pared 5 bases from V and 2 bases from J, leaving 14 bases between. Per the germline V gene, CDR1 is MRHNA and CDR2 is SNTAGT. In DNA form, the CDR3 reads TGTGCCAGCAGTCCTGACAGGCTGAACACAGATACGCAGTATTTT. The encoded protein is CASSPDRLNTDTQYF.

The rearrangement joins TRBV10-1 to TRBJ2-7; 8 nucleotides line up with TRBD2. The CDR3 runs to 14 residues. Germline V gives CDR1 WNHNN, CDR2 SYGVQD (reference sequence). V was pared by 2 bases and J by 4 bases, with 4 bases of the junction left unmatched. The CDR3: CASSEGGGRYEQYF. CDR3 in DNA: TGCGCCAGCAGTGAGGGAGGCGGGAGGTACGAGCAGTACTTC.

CDR3 DNA sequence: TGTGCCAGCAGCTTAGGCAGTAACTACGAGCAGTACTTC. Translating gives CASSLGSNYEQYF. The chain combines TRBV7-9 with TRBJ2-7; D unresolved. The CDR3 is 13 residues long. V was trimmed by 1 base and J by 3 bases, leaving 7 bases between them. Germline lookup yields CDR1 SEHNR and CDR2 FQNEAQ (reference sequence).

V usage is TRBV18 and J usage is TRBJ1-1; a possible D gene is TRBD1 (6 bases). The ends were cut back, 6 bases at V and 12 bases at J, with 14 bases in the middle. Germline V CDR1 and CDR2: KGHSH, LQKENI. The CDR3 is made up of 11 amino acids. The CDR3 reads CASSLRDITFF. CDR3 coding DNA: TGTGCCAGCTCGCTTCGGGACATAACTTTCTTT.

The chain uses TRBV6-5 and TRBJ2-3; D is unclear. Germline V CDR1 and CDR2: MNHEY, SVGAGI. This CDR3 is built from 13 residues. V lost 4 bases and J lost 4, with 9 bases in between. This CDR3 reads CASSSTYSDTQYF. The CDR3 DNA sequence: TGTGCCAGCAGTTCGACTTATTCAGATACGCAGTATTTT.

The chain couples TRBV7-9 to TRBJ2-7, with 11 bases lining up with TRBD2. V was pared by 5 bases and J by 2 bases, with 5 bases of the junction left unmatched. This CDR3 spans 15 amino acids. Germline V CDR1 and CDR2: SEHNR, FQNEAQ (reference sequence). CDR3 in amino acids: CASSATSGGAYEQYF. In DNA form, the CDR3 reads TGTGCCAGCAGCGCCACTAGCGGGGGAGCCTACGAGCAGTACTTC.

A few counts support this clone. The CDR3 loop reads CASSSTGTSGAKETQYF. In DNA, the CDR3 is TGTGCCAGCAGTTCGACCGGGACTAGCGGGGCCAAAGAGACCCAGTACTTC. This rearrangement joins TRBV7-9 to TRBJ2-5; 13 bases match TRBD2. CDR1 is SEHNR and CDR2 is FQNEAQ in the germline V gene (reference sequence). With V trimmed by 6 bases and J by 3 bases, 10 bases remained unmatched. The CDR3 length is 17 residues.

V is TRBV6-2 or TRBV6-3 and J is TRBJ2-5; 9 nucleotides agree with TRBD1. The CDR3 extends over 15 amino acids. CDR1 MNHEY and CDR2 SVGEGT come from the germline V gene. V gave up 2 bases and J gave up 2 bases; unmatched junction bases: 3. Here the CDR3 DNA reads TGTGCCAGCAGTTACGGGGACAGGGATCAAGAGACCCAGTACTTC. This codes for CASSYGDRDQETQYF.

This chain links TRBV5-1 with TRBJ2-7, with TRBD1 matching over 8 bases. Per germline, CDR1 SGHRS and CDR2 YFSETQ. This CDR3 is built from 13 residues. The V gene end was trimmed by 2 bases and the J gene end by 7 bases; junction bases not matched to a gene: 5. In nucleotides, the CDR3 is TGCGCCAGCAGCTTCGCCGGGACAGGTGAGCAGTACTTC. It yields the protein CASSFAGTGEQYF.